Listed below are T cell receptor beta chains from one sample, sequenced in a study of CD8 T cells in ankylosing spondylitis. MiXCR, applied by TCRdb to the 5' RACE reads, yields one record per CDR3 protein. Of 350,000 to 450,000 distinct CDR3 sequences listed, more than 20% are singletons. The sample was blood, either unsorted or a sorted T cell fraction (not recorded which). These TCRs come from a male donor with ankylosing spondylitis or in good health (not recorded which). Both conserved end residues are trimmed from each CDR3. Each record gives: V gene, J gene, CDR3 protein.

>TRBV7-8|TRBJ2-1
ATTGTRDNEQF
>TRBV27|TRBJ2-7
ASRTGFGYEQY
>TRBV5-1|TRBJ1-2
ASSTGQGANYGYT
>TRBV2|TRBJ2-6
ASSDLIRVSGANVLT
>TRBV29-1|TRBJ2-3
SVEGLQGMGTDTQY
>TRBV19|TRBJ2-3
ASSMRHTDTQY
>TRBV4-2|TRBJ2-7
ASSQEATAVPYEQY
>TRBV5-6|TRBJ2-7
ASSLADGTFLEQY
>TRBV3-1|TRBJ2-7
ASSPEGNSYEQY
>TRBV29-1|TRBJ2-1
SVVASGGFFDEQF
>TRBV7-9|TRBJ2-5
ASSLRGPRPETQY
>TRBV19|TRBJ1-5
ATRPAWGQPQH